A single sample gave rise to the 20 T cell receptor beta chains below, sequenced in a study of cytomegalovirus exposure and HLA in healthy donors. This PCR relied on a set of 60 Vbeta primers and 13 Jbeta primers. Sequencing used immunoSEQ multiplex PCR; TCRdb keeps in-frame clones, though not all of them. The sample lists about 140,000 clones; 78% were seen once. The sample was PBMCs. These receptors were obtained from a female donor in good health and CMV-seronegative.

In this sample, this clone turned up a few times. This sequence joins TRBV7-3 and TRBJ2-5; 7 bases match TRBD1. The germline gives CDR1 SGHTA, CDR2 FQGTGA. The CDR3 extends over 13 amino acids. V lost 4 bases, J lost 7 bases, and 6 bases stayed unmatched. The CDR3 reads CASSYRQGRTQYF. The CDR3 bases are TGTGCCAGCAGCTATAGACAGGGAAGGACCCAGTACTTC.

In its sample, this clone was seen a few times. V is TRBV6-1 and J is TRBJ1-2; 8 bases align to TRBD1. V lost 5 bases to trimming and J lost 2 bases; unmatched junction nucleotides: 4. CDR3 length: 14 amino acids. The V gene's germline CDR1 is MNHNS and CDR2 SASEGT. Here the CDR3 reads CASSPGTGNYGYTF. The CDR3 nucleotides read TGTGCCAGCAGTCCCGGGACAGGCAACTATGGCTACACCTTC.

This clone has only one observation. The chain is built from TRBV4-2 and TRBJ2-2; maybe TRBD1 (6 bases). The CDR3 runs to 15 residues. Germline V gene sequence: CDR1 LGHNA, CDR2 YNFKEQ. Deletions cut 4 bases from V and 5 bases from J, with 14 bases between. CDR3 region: CASSPQGQETGELFF. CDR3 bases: TGTGCCAGCAGCCCACAGGGTCAGGAAACCGGGGAGCTGTTTTTT.

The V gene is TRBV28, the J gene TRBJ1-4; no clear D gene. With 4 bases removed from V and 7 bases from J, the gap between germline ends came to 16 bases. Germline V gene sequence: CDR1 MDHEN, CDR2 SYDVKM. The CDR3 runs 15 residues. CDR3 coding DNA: TGTGCCAGCAGTTCGGAGCCGGGAAAGGGTGAAAAACTGTTTTTT. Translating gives CASSSEPGKGEKLFF.

This CDR3 is CASSVVERADTQYF. The CDR3 DNA is TGTGCCAGCAGCGTAGTGGAGCGAGCAGATACGCAGTATTTT. This chain links TRBV9 with TRBJ2-3; D not resolved. CDR1 and CDR2 from the germline V gene are SGDLS and YYNGEE. The CDR3 is 14 amino acids. Trimming pared 0 bases from V and 4 bases from J, leaving 9 bases between. Drawing the rest from reference TRBV9 and TRBJ2-3, the complete variable domain is DSGVTQTPKHLITATGQRVTLRCSPRSGDLSVYWYQQSLDQGLQFLIQYYNGEERAKGNILERFSAQQFPDLHSELNLSSLELGDSALYFCASSVVERADTQYFGPGTRLTVL.

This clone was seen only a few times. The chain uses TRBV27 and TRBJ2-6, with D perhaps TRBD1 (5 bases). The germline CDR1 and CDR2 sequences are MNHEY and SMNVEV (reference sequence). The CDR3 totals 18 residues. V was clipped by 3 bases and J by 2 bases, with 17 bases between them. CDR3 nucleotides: TGTGCCAGCAGTTTCCTACCACTTCAGGGAACTGGGGCCAACGTCCTGACTTTC. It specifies CASSFLPLQGTGANVLTF.

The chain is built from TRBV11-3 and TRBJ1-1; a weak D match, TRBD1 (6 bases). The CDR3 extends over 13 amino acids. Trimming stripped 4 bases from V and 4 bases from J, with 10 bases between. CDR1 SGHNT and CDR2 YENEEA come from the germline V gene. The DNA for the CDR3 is TGTGCCAGCAGCTCGGGACAAGTCACTGAAGCTTTCTTT. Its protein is CASSSGQVTEAFF. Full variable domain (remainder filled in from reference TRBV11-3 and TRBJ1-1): EAGVVQSPRYKIIEKKQPVAFWCNPISGHNTLYWYLQNLGQGPELLIRYENEEAVDDSQLPKDRFSAERLKGVDSTLKIQPAELGDSAVYLCASSSGQVTEAFFGQGTRLTVV.

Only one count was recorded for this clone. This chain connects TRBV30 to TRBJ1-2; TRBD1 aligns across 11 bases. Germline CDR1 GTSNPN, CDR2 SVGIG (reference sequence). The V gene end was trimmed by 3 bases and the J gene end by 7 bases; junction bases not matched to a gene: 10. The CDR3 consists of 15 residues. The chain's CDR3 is CAWRETDRGPGGYTF. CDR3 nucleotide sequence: TGTGCCTGGAGAGAAACGGACAGGGGGCCGGGTGGCTACACCTTC.

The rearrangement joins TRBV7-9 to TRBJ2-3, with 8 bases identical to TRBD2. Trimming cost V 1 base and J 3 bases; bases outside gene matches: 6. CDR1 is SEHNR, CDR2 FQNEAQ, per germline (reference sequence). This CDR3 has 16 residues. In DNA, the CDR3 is TGTGCCAGCAGCTTAGTGCGGGGGGCCCGGACAGATACGCAGTATTTT. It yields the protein CASSLVRGARTDTQYF.

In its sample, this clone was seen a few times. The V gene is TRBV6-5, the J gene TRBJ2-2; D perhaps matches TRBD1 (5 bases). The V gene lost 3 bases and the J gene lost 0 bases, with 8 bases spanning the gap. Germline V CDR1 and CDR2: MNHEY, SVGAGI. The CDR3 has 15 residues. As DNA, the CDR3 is TGTGCCAGCAGTTATCAGGGCCCGAACACCGGGGAGCTGTTTTTT. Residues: CASSYQGPNTGELFF.

CDR3 protein: CASLRGASSYNEQFF. The DNA for the CDR3 is TGTGCCAGCCTTCGGGGGGCTTCCTCCTACAATGAGCAGTTCTTC. The chain uses TRBV28 and TRBJ2-1; possibly TRBD2 for D (7 bases). V shed 8 bases and J shed 0 bases, with 14 bases lying between them. The length of the CDR3 is 15 residues. CDR1 and CDR2 from the germline V gene are MDHEN and SYDVKM.

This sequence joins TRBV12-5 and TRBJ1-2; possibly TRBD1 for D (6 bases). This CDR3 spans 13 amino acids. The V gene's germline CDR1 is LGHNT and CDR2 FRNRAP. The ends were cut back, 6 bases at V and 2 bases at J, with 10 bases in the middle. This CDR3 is CASGRTGNYGYTF. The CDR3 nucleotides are TGTGCTAGTGGCCGTACAGGGAACTATGGCTACACCTTC.

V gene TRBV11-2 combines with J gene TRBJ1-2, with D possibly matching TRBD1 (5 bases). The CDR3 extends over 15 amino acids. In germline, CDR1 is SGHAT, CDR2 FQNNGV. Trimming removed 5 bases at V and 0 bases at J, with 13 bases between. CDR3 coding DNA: TGTGCCAGCAGCCCTCTCACGACAGCTAACTATGGCTACACCTTC. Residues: CASSPLTTANYGYTF.

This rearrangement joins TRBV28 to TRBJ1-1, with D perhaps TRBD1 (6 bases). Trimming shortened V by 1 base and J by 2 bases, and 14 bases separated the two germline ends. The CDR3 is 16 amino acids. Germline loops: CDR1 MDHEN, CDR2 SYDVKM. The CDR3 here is CASSLSPDRTNTEAFF. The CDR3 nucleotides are TGTGCCAGCAGTTTATCCCCGGACAGAACCAACACTGAAGCTTTCTTT.

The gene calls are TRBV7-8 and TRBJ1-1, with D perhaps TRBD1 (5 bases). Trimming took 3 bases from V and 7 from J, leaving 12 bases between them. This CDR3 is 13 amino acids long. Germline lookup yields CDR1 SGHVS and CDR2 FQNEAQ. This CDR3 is CASSLVRQCEAFF. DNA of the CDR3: TGTGCCAGCAGCTTGGTCCGACAGTGTGAAGCTTTCTTT.

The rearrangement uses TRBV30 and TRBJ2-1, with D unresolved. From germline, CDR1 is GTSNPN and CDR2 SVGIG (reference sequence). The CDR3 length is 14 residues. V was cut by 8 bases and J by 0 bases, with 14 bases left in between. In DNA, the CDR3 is TGTGCCCGCTCTCGAGAAAGCTCCTACAATGAGCAGTTCTTC. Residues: CARSRESSYNEQFF.

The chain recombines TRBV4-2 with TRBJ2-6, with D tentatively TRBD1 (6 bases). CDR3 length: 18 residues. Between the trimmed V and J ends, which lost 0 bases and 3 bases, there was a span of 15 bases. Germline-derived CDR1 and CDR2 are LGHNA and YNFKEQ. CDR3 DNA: TGTGCCAGCAGCCAAGAAGGGCTGGGGGCGGGTGGGGCCAACGTCCTGACTTTC. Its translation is CASSQEGLGAGGANVLTF.

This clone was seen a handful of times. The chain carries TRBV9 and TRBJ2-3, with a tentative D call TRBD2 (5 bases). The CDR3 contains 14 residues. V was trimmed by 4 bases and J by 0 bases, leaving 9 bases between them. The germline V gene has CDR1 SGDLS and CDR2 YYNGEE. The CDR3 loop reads CASSFRGSTDTQYF. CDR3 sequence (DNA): TGTGCCAGCAGCTTCCGGGGTAGCACAGATACGCAGTATTTT.

Here the CDR3 reads CASSLVSWSETSYGYTF. CDR3 nucleotide sequence: TGTGCCAGCAGCTTGGTCTCATGGAGTGAAACGAGCTATGGCTACACCTTC. The chain recombines TRBV5-8 with TRBJ1-2; D gene unclear. The CDR3 has 17 residues. CDR1 and CDR2 from the germline V gene are SGHTS and YDEGEE. The V end lost 0 bases, the J end lost 4 bases, and 19 bases lay between the germline ends.

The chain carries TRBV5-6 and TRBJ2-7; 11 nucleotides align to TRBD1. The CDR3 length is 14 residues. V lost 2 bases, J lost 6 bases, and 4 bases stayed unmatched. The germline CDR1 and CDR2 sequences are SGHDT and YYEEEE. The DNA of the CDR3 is TGTGCCAGCAGCTTTGGACAGGGGGCGCGCGAGCAGTACTTC. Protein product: CASSFGQGAREQYF.